This T cell receptor beta chain appears in the sequencing data of a study of blood T cell repertoires in COVID-19. Looked up from germline, CDR1 is MNHEY and CDR2 is SMNVEV (reference sequence). CDR3 length: 12 residues. V lost 5 bases to trimming and J lost 7 bases, with 11 bases between them. Measured with immunoSEQ multiplex PCR; TCRdb has only the in-frame clones, and not every one. This table has a few hundred thousand clones, 70% to 90% appearing once. The rearrangement joins TRBV27 to TRBJ1-2, with D perhaps matching TRBD1 (5 bases). This clonotype originated in a woman aged 45 to 65 with COVID-19, enrolled during active disease. Sequencing was performed on peripheral blood. CDR3 sequence: CASSPGGLGYTF. CDR3 nucleotide sequence: TGTGCCAGCAGTCCGGGGGGACTTGGCTACACCTTC.